This TCR beta chain comes out of a study of shared clonotypes between healthy human individuals. Study-wide context: Each donor had three CD4 naive, three CD4 memory, two CD8 naive and one CD8 memory plate.

Points on this clone: What it binds is not known.

Germline lookup yields CDR1 MNHNS and CDR2 SASEGT. This CDR3 is built from 16 residues. Trimming removed 1 base at V and 1 base at J, with 13 bases between. Overall study findings and caveats: It was only blood that was sampled, and tissue repertoires likely differ. Across a handful of donors, naive CD4 shared 4.5% to 6%, naive CD8 more than 3%, memory CD4 roughly 2.4%, memory CD8 more than 0.35%.

In the source study's methods: Because ImmunoSEQ provided only junction sequences with no quality scores, the filtering differed. Profiling relied on immunoSEQ multiplex PCR, and the TCRdb table lists in-frame clones only, not all of them. The D gene and trimming were derived from the DNA, and the V and J assignments and clone size from that table. The data hold 950,000 to 1,100,000 clones, with 65% to 80% observed a single time. The clonotype comes from a man aged 18 to 29 in good health. The specimen was memory CD4+ T cells sorted from blood. Subset specified: CD45RA-negative fraction. The rearrangement uses TRBV6-1 and TRBJ1-1; TRBD1 might be the D (5 bases). The CDR3 coding sequence is TGTGCCAGCAGTGAAGGTGCAGGGTTGTGGAACACTGAAGCTTTCTTT. Translation gives CASSEGAGLWNTEAFF.